This record covers a single TCR beta chain. This specimen comes from a study of CD8 T cells in Susac syndrome. Random hexamers primed reverse transcription of 0.5 to 1 ug RNA. An immunoSEQ multiplex PCR amplified TCR beta CDR3 over 54 Vbeta and 13 Jbeta. A single record per CDR3 protein comes from TCRdb applying MiXCR to the immunoSEQ multiplex PCR reads. This table holds about 150,000 distinct CDR3 sequences, around 96% found once. CDR1 is MNHNY and CDR2 is SVGAGI in the germline V gene (reference sequence). This CDR3 has 12 amino acids. Between the trimmed V and J ends, which lost 8 bases and 4 bases, there was a span of 10 bases.

The V call is TRBV6-6, the J call TRBJ2-3, with D hard to call. This TCR came from a human donor with multiple sclerosis. Sequenced sample: CD4+ T cells from PBMCs. The CDR3 region is CASAVGPDTQYF. The DNA for the CDR3 is TGTGCCAGCGCTGTGGGTCCAGATACGCAGTATTTT.